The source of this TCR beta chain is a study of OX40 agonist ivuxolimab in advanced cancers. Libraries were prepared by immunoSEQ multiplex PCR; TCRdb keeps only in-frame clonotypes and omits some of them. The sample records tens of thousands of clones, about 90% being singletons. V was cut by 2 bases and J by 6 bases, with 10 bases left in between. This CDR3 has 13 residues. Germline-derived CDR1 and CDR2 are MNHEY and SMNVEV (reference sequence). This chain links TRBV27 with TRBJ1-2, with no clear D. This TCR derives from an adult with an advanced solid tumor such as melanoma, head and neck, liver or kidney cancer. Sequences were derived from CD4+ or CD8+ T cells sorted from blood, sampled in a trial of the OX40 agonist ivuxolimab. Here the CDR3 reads CASSLARQDGYTF. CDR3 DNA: TGTGCCAGCAGTTTAGCTCGGCAGGATGGCTACACCTTC.